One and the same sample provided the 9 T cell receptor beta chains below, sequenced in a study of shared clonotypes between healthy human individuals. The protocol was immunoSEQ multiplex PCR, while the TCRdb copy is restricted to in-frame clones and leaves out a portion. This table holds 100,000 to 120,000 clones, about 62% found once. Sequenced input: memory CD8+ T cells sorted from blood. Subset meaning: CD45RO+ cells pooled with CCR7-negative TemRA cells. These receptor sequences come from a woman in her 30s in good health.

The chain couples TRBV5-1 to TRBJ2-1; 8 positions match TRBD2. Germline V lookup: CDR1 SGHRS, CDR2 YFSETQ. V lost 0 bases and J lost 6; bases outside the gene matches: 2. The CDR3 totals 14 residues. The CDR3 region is CASSLELAANEQFF. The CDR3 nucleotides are TGCGCCAGCAGCTTGGAACTAGCGGCCAATGAGCAGTTCTTC.

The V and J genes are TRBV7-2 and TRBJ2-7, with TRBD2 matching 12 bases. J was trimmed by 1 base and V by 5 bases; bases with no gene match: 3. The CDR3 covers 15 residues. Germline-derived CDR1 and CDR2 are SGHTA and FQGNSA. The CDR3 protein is CASSVGLAGSYEQYF. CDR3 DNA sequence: TGTGCCAGCAGCGTCGGACTAGCGGGGTCCTACGAGCAGTACTTC.

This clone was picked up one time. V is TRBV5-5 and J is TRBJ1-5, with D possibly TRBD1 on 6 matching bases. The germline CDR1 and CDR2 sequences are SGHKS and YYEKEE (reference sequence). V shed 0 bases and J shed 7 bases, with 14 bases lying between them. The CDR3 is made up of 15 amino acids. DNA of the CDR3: TGTGCCAGCAGCTTGGTCCACAGGGATCACCAGCCCCAGCATTTT. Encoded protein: CASSLVHRDHQPQHF.

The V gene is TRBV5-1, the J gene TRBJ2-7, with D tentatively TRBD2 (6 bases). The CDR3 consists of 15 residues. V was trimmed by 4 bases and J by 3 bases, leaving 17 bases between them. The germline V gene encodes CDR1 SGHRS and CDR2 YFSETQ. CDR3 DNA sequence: TGCGCCAGCAGCCTTGACAGCGGGTCTGGCTACGAGCAGTACTTC. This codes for CASSLDSGSGYEQYF.

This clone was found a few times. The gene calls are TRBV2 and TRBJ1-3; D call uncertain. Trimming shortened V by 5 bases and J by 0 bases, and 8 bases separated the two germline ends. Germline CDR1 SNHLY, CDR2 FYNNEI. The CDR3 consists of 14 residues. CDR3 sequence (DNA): TGTGCCAGCAGTCGAACAGTCTCTGGAAACACCATATATTTT. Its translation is CASSRTVSGNTIYF.

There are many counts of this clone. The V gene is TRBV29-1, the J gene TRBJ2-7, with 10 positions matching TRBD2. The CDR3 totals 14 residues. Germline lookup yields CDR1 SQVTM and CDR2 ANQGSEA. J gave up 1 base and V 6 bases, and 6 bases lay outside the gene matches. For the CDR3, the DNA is TGCAGCGTCCCCGGAGCGGGAGGGTCCTACGAGCAGTACTTC. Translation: CSVPGAGGSYEQYF.

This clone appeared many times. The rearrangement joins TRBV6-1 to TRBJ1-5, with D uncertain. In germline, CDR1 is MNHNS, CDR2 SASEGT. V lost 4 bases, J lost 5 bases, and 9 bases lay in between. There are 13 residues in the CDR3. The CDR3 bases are TGTGCCAGCAGTGGTGAGGTTCATCAGCCCCAGCATTTT. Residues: CASSGEVHQPQHF.

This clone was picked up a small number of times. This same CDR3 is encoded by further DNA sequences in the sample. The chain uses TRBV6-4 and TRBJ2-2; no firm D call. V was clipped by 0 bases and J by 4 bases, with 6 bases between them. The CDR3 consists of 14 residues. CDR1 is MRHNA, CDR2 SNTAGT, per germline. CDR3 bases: TGTGCCAGCAGTGACTCCCCCGGCACCGGGGAGCTGTTTTTT. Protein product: CASSDSPGTGELFF.

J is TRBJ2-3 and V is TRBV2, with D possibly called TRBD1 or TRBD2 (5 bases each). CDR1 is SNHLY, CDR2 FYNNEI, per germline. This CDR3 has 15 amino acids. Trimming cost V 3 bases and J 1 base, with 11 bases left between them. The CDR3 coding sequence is TGTGCCAGCAGTGACAAGGGACGGGGCACAGATACGCAGTATTTT. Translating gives CASSDKGRGTDTQYF.